The next 23 T cell receptor beta chains were all read from a single sample in a study of T cells in localized non-small cell lung cancer. Using immunoSEQ multiplex PCR, the repertoire was profiled, and TCRdb retains in-frame clones only, with some absent. The sample yields tens of thousands of clones, roughly 87% seen once. Specimen: peripheral blood, collected before any cancer treatment. These receptors were obtained from a man aged 35 to 69 with stage I squamous cell lung carcinoma.

This clone was detected only once. The chain is built from TRBV28 and TRBJ1-5; D is uncertain. Trimming cost V 1 base and J 0 bases, with 31 bases left between them. This CDR3 has 23 amino acids. Germline V gene lookup returns CDR1 MDHEN and CDR2 SYDVKM. The CDR3 coding sequence is TGTGCCAGCAGTTTATTGGCAGGCCTGGGAGGATTTCGGGTTGGCTATAGCAATCAGCCCCAGCATTTT. Protein product: CASSLLAGLGGFRVGYSNQPQHF.

The J gene is TRBJ2-1, the V gene TRBV6-5; D uncertain. The ends were cut back, 2 bases at V and 8 bases at J, with 4 bases in the middle. Germline V CDR1 and CDR2: MNHEY, SVGAGI. There are 11 residues in the CDR3. CDR3 sequence reads: CASSYEHEQFF. In DNA form, the CDR3 reads TGTGCCAGCAGTTACGAACATGAGCAGTTCTTC.

The J gene is TRBJ1-5, the V gene TRBV2; D is ambiguous. This CDR3 has 15 residues. Trimming shortened V by 2 bases and J by 7 bases, and 15 bases separated the two germline ends. Per germline, CDR1 SNHLY and CDR2 FYNNEI. The CDR3 protein is CASSENIGVEQPQHF. The CDR3 DNA sequence: TGTGCCAGCAGTGAAAATATCGGGGTGGAGCAGCCCCAGCATTTT. Supplemented by reference TRBV2 and TRBJ1-5, the full variable domain reads EPEVTQTPSHQVTQMGQEVILRCVPISNHLYFYWYRQILGQKVEFLVSFYNNEISEKSEIFDDQFSVERPDGSNFTLKIRSTKLEDSAMYFCASSENIGVEQPQHFGDGTRLSIL.

This rearrangement joins TRBV28 to TRBJ2-7, with 13 bases identical to TRBD2. The end of the DNA is better explained by TRBJ2-4, so the J call may be wrong. CDR3 length: 17 amino acids. Germline V lookup: CDR1 MDHEN, CDR2 SYDVKM. The chain's CDR3 is CASSLSGLAGDAHIQYF. For the CDR3, the DNA is TGTGCCAGCAGTTTATCTGGACTAGCGGGGGACGCCCACATTCAGTACTTC.

This clone was seen only once. This chain joins TRBV10-1 and TRBJ1-1, with D unresolved. The CDR3 runs to 16 residues. CDR1 WNHNN and CDR2 SYGVQD come from the germline V gene (reference sequence). Trimming cost V 4 bases and J 0 bases, with 15 bases left between them. Written as DNA, the CDR3 is TGCGCCAGCAGTGCAGATAGTTGGCAGATGAACACTGAAGCTTTCTTT. It encodes CASSADSWQMNTEAFF.

This chain joins TRBV6-5 and TRBJ1-1, with D unresolved. The CDR3 loop spans 13 amino acids. The germline CDR1 and CDR2 sequences are MNHEY and SVGAGI. Deletions cut 4 bases from V and 1 base from J, with 7 bases between. CDR3 bases: TGTGCCAGCAGTTCCTTTGGGAACACTGAAGCTTTCTTT. Its translation: CASSSFGNTEAFF.

The V and J genes are TRBV7-9 and TRBJ1-5; the D is unclear. This CDR3 is built from 17 residues. CDR1 and CDR2 (germline): SEHNR, FQNEAQ (reference sequence). Trimming cost V 5 bases and J 0 bases, with 17 bases left between them. The CDR3 protein is CASSPGRDGYSNQPQHF. CDR3 nucleotides: TGTGCCAGCAGCCCGGGCCGCGACGGATATAGCAATCAGCCCCAGCATTTT. The entire variable domain, with the rest obtained from reference TRBV7-9 and TRBJ1-5, is as follows: DTGVSQNPRHKITKRGQNVTFRCDPISEHNRLYWYRQTLGQGPEFLTYFQNEAQLEKSRLLSDRFSAERPKGSFSTLEIQRTEQGDSAMYLCASSPGRDGYSNQPQHFGDGTRLSIL.

The V and J genes are TRBV7-2 and TRBJ1-4, with D hard to call. Germline lookup yields CDR1 SGHTA and CDR2 FQGNSA. The length of the CDR3 is 15 residues. The ends were cut back, 1 base at V and 8 bases at J, with 14 bases in the middle. CDR3: CASSLGRPNREKLFF. CDR3 nucleotide sequence: TGTGCCAGCAGCTTAGGAAGGCCAAACCGGGAAAAACTGTTTTTT.

This sequence joins TRBV5-1 and TRBJ2-7, with a weak D call TRBD2 (5 bases). Germline V gene data show CDR1 as SGHRS and CDR2 as YFSETQ. CDR3 length equals 14 residues. V shed 6 bases and J shed 4 bases, with 17 bases lying between them. DNA of the CDR3: TGCGCCAGCACACCGGGGATCCCGAATTACGAGCAGTACTTC. It yields the protein CASTPGIPNYEQYF.

In its sample, this clone was seen once. The gene calls are TRBV28 and TRBJ2-3; the match to TRBD1 covers 8 bases. This CDR3 contains 15 residues. V was clipped by 7 bases and J by 4 bases; unmatched bases: 10. Germline CDR1 is MDHEN and CDR2 is SYDVKM. CDR3 in amino acids: CASNQGASRADTQYF. The CDR3 region has the DNA TGTGCCAGCAACCAGGGGGCTAGTCGGGCAGATACGCAGTATTTT.

This sequence joins TRBV29-1 and TRBJ2-7; D might be TRBD2 (5 bases). Trimming cost V 7 bases and J 0 bases, with 10 bases left between them. This CDR3 comprises 12 residues. Germline V gives CDR1 SQVTM, CDR2 ANQGSEA. CDR3 sequence: CSASDSSYEQYF. The CDR3 nucleotides read TGCAGCGCCTCGGACTCCTCCTACGAGCAGTACTTC.

The rearrangement links TRBV5-8 to TRBJ2-1, with D possibly matching TRBD1 (6 bases). Trimming removed 1 base at V and 9 bases at J, with 11 bases between. Germline CDR1 SGHTS, CDR2 YDEGEE. CDR3 size: 13 residues. Here the CDR3 DNA reads TGTGCCAGCAGCTTGAACAGGGCAGGTGAGCAGTTCTTC. This encodes CASSLNRAGEQFF.

V is TRBV4-1 and J is TRBJ2-7; tentatively, D is TRBD2 (5 bases). The CDR3 runs 15 residues. In germline, CDR1 is MGHRA, CDR2 YSYEKL. Trimming removed 0 bases from V and 3 bases from J, with 12 bases in between. CDR3 sequence: CASSQEEGRHYEQYF. Written as DNA, the CDR3 is TGCGCCAGCAGCCAAGAAGAGGGCAGACACTACGAGCAGTACTTC.

The chain links TRBV11-2 to TRBJ1-1; possibly TRBD1 for D (5 bases). Trimming cost V 5 bases and J 1 base, with 11 bases left between them. Germline CDR1 is SGHAT and CDR2 is FQNNGV. This CDR3 contains 14 residues. CDR3: CASSVGHRNTEAFF. CDR3 bases: TGTGCCAGCAGCGTCGGACACCGGAACACTGAAGCTTTCTTT.

The chain links TRBV19 to TRBJ1-2; 7 nucleotides match TRBD1. The germline gives CDR1 LNHDA, CDR2 SQIVND (reference sequence). This CDR3 has 13 residues. V trimming: 5 bases; J trimming: 6 bases; junction bases outside the gene matches: 6. CDR3 in amino acids: CASSSLDRDGYTF. DNA for the CDR3: TGTGCCAGTAGTTCCCTAGACAGGGATGGCTACACCTTC. Based on the CDR3 plus reference TRBV19 and TRBJ1-2, the full variable domain is DGGITQSPKYLFRKEGQNVTLSCEQNLNHDAMYWYRQDPGQGLRLIYYSQIVNDFQKGDIAEGYSVSREKKESFPLTVTSAQKNPTAFYLCASSSLDRDGYTFGSGTRLTVV.

The table lists this clone with a few counts. V and J are TRBV4-2 and TRBJ2-7; D is undetermined. Trimming stripped 1 base from V and 3 bases from J, with 10 bases between. CDR1 is LGHNA, CDR2 YNFKEQ, per germline. This CDR3 has 14 amino acids. For the CDR3, the DNA is TGTGCCAGCAGCCAAGGTGGCAGAAGCTACGAGCAGTACTTC. This encodes CASSQGGRSYEQYF.

V usage is TRBV10-3 and J usage is TRBJ2-7, with D unclear. Trimming left V 5 bases short and J 3 bases short, with 14 bases between. The germline gives CDR1 ENHRY, CDR2 SYGVKD. The CDR3 length is 14 residues. The chain's CDR3 is CAISTSLGIYEQYF. The CDR3 DNA reads TGTGCCATCAGTACGAGCTTGGGTATCTACGAGCAGTACTTC.

The CDR3 loop reads CASSLQVFTDTQYF. The CDR3 DNA sequence: TGTGCCAGCAGCTTGCAGGTATTCACAGATACGCAGTATTTT. The V call is TRBV5-8, the J call TRBJ2-3; D uncertain. The ends were cut back, 1 base at V and 2 bases at J, with 8 bases in the middle. CDR3 length equals 14 residues. CDR1 is SGHTS, CDR2 YDEGEE, per germline.

The sample holds one count of this clone. The chain joins TRBV6-1 to TRBJ1-1, with D uncertain. CDR1 is MNHNS, CDR2 SASEGT, per germline. Trimming pared 7 bases from V and 4 bases from J, leaving 7 bases between. The CDR3 loop spans 11 amino acids. The CDR3 coding sequence is TGTGCCAGCATTCGGGGCACTGAAGCTTTCTTT. This gives the protein CASIRGTEAFF.

This chain connects TRBV30 to TRBJ2-6; D is perhaps TRBD1 (6 bases). CDR1 and CDR2 from the germline V gene are GTSNPN and SVGIG (reference sequence). This CDR3 spans 17 amino acids. Trimming took off 0 bases at V and 0 bases at J, with 12 bases between the two ends. The CDR3 loop reads CAWSVRGEVSGANVLTF. In nucleotides, the CDR3 is TGTGCCTGGAGTGTCAGGGGCGAGGTCTCTGGGGCCAACGTCCTGACTTTC. The whole variable domain, filled in from reference TRBV30 and TRBJ2-6, reads SQTIHQWPATLVQPVGSPLSLECTVEGTSNPNLYWYRQAAGRGLQLLFYSVGIGQISSEVPQNLSASRPQDRQFILSSKKLLLSDSGFYLCAWSVRGEVSGANVLTFGAGSRLTVL.

This rearrangement joins TRBV10-2 to TRBJ2-3; D is possibly TRBD2 (6 bases). CDR1 and CDR2 from the germline V gene are WSHSY and SAAADI. Trimming stripped 4 bases from V and 1 base from J, with 12 bases between. This CDR3 contains 15 residues. As DNA, the CDR3 is TGCGCCAGCAGTGGGGGACTCCTGGGCACAGATACGCAGTATTTT. Translated: CASSGGLLGTDTQYF.

The chain combines TRBV27 with TRBJ1-2, with D unresolved. Per the germline V gene, CDR1 is MNHEY and CDR2 is SMNVEV (reference sequence). There are 13 residues in the CDR3. V was pared by 5 bases and J by 5 bases, with 12 bases between. DNA of the CDR3: TGTGCCAGCAGTCCGCACGGGCCGTATGGCTACACCTTC. This sequence encodes CASSPHGPYGYTF.

The chain combines TRBV5-1 with TRBJ1-3; D perhaps matches TRBD1 (5 bases). Germline values: CDR1 SGHRS, CDR2 YFSETQ. Trimming stripped 0 bases from V and 0 bases from J, with 16 bases between. The CDR3 totals 18 residues. The CDR3 bases are TGCGCCAGCAGCTTGGTAGGCTTTTCGAGGGGCTCTGGAAACACCATATATTTT. As protein: CASSLVGFSRGSGNTIYF.